These 18 T cell receptor beta chains came from one sample sequenced in a study of technical replicates of blood from a handful of donors. The protocol was immunoSEQ multiplex PCR, while the TCRdb copy is restricted to in-frame clones and leaves out a portion. The sample records tens of thousands of clones, over 90% being singletons. The sample taken for sequencing was T cells isolated from PBMCs. The source of these receptors is a human donor in good health.

The chain uses TRBV9 and TRBJ2-1; 10 nucleotides align to TRBD2. This CDR3 has 16 residues. The V gene end was trimmed by 2 bases and the J gene end by 4 bases; junction bases not matched to a gene: 6. The V gene's germline CDR1 is SGDLS and CDR2 YYNGEE. The CDR3 sequence: CASSVTGTSDYNEQFF. For the CDR3, the DNA is TGTGCCAGCAGCGTGACCGGGACTAGCGATTACAATGAGCAGTTCTTC.

This clone was picked up one time. CDR3 sequence: CASRAIYRAAYEQYF. In DNA, the CDR3 is TGCGCCAGCAGGGCCATTTACAGGGCAGCATACGAGCAGTACTTC. The genes are TRBV5-1 and TRBJ2-7; maybe TRBD1 (6 bases). The CDR3 is 15 residues long. Germline CDR1 reads SGHRS; CDR2 reads YFSETQ. Trimming pared 5 bases from V and 4 bases from J, leaving 19 bases between.

About this clone: Different DNA sequences within this sample yield the same CDR3. The chain carries TRBV9 and TRBJ2-7; the D is unclear. V lost 0 bases, J lost 1 base, and 5 bases lay in between. This CDR3 is built from 13 residues. CDR1 is SGDLS and CDR2 is YYNGEE in the germline V gene. CDR3 loop: CASSVGSSYEQYF. The CDR3 DNA is TGTGCCAGCAGCGTAGGTAGTTCCTACGAGCAGTACTTC.

About this clone itself: An end of the junction does not agree with germline; a read error may underlie this. The chain couples TRBV5-1 to TRBJ2-3; 7 bases are a match to TRBD2. CDR3 length equals 15 residues. Germline CDR1 and CDR2: SGHRS and YFSETQ. DNA of the CDR3: TGCGCTAGCATCTCTACGGCGGGGGGCACAGATACGCAGTATTTT. Encoded protein: CASISTAGGTDTQYF.

CDR3 region: CSVEPLTLSTEAFF. The CDR3 DNA sequence: TGCAGCGTTGAACCCCTCACGCTAAGCACTGAAGCTTTCTTT. This chain uses TRBV29-1 with TRBJ1-1; D unclear. Germline V CDR1 and CDR2: SQVTM, ANQGSEA. The CDR3 totals 14 residues. Between the trimmed V and J ends, which lost 2 bases and 4 bases, there was a span of 14 bases.

V and J are TRBV11-2 and TRBJ1-5; D gene unclear. Germline values: CDR1 SGHAT, CDR2 FQNNGV. V lost 5 bases and J 6 bases, leaving 14 bases between the germline ends. The CDR3 totals 14 residues. CDR3: CASSRGELRQPQHF. CDR3 bases: TGTGCCAGCAGCCGAGGAGAGCTGCGTCAGCCCCAGCATTTT. Full variable domain (outside the CDR3, taken from reference TRBV11-2 and TRBJ1-5): EAGVAQSPRYKIIEKRQSVAFWCNPISGHATLYWYQQILGQGPKLLIQFQNNGVVDDSQLPKDRFSAERLKGVDSTLKIQPAKLEDSAVYLCASSRGELRQPQHFGDGTRLSIL.

This chain joins TRBV5-1 and TRBJ2-2; weak D call: TRBD2 (6 bases). The germline V gene encodes CDR1 SGHRS and CDR2 YFSETQ. V lost 0 bases and J lost 3, with 9 bases in between. The CDR3 contains 15 residues. The CDR3 here is CASSLALAYTGELFF. CDR3 nucleotides: TGCGCCAGCAGCTTGGCGCTAGCGTACACCGGGGAGCTGTTTTTT.

The chain employs TRBV4-2 and TRBJ2-5, with a tentative D call TRBD2 (6 bases). Trimming stripped 4 bases from V and 5 bases from J, with 17 bases between. Looked up from germline, CDR1 is LGHNA and CDR2 is YNFKEQ. The CDR3 totals 15 residues. This CDR3 is CASSPGEAVGETQYF. CDR3 nucleotide sequence: TGTGCCAGCAGCCCGGGAGAAGCTGTCGGTGAGACCCAGTACTTC.

V usage is TRBV4-1 and J usage is TRBJ2-1, with 16 nucleotides matching TRBD2. The trim removed 0 bases at V and 7 bases at J, leaving 3 bases unmatched. CDR1 and CDR2 from the germline V gene are MGHRA and YSYEKL. The CDR3 runs 17 residues. The CDR3 DNA reads TGCGCCAGCAGCCAAGAGGGACTAGCGGGAGGGGTGAATGAGCAGTTCTTC. Translated, it gives CASSQEGLAGGVNEQFF.

The V and J genes are TRBV7-8 and TRBJ2-1; no definite D call. The CDR3 is 12 amino acids. The V gene lost 3 bases and the J gene lost 5 bases, with 5 bases spanning the gap. Germline CDR1 is SGHVS and CDR2 is FQNEAQ. The CDR3 DNA sequence: TGTGCCAGCAGCTTTTATAACAATGAGCAGTTCTTC. Protein sequence: CASSFYNNEQFF.

V gene TRBV7-6 combines with J gene TRBJ1-4; D possibly corresponds to TRBD1 (6 bases). V lost 3 bases and J lost 6, with 11 bases in between. The germline V gene encodes CDR1 SGHVS and CDR2 FNYEAQ. The CDR3 is 14 residues long. The CDR3 region is CASSFSGADEKLFF. The CDR3 nucleotides are TGTGCCAGCAGCTTTTCAGGGGCGGATGAAAAACTGTTTTTT.

J is TRBJ2-3 and V is TRBV5-1; TRBD2 matches 12 bases. Germline assignment: CDR1 SGHRS and CDR2 YFSETQ. There are 16 residues in the CDR3. The trim removed 4 bases at V and 2 bases at J, leaving 5 bases unmatched. The CDR3 loop is CASSLGLAGNTDTQYF. DNA for the CDR3: TGCGCCAGCAGCCTTGGACTAGCGGGGAACACAGATACGCAGTATTTT. The full variable domain, with the rest looked up from reference TRBV5-1 and TRBJ2-3, is KAGVTQTPRYLIKTRGQQVTLSCSPISGHRSVSWYQQTPGQGLQFLFEYFSETQRNKGNFPGRFSGRQFSNSRSEMNVSTLELGDSALYLCASSLGLAGNTDTQYFGPGTRLTVL.

The J gene is TRBJ1-2, the V gene TRBV7-9; D gene uncertain. CDR3 length: 12 amino acids. Deletions cut 4 bases from V and 7 bases from J, with 10 bases between. Per germline, CDR1 SEHNR and CDR2 FQNEAQ (reference sequence). CDR3 in DNA: TGTGCCAGCAGCTACAGTGTGGGTGGCTACACCTTC. Encoded protein: CASSYSVGGYTF.

The V call is TRBV9, the J call TRBJ2-1; the match to TRBD2 covers 11 bases. With V trimmed by 1 base and J by 8 bases, 5 bases remained unmatched. Germline CDR1 is SGDLS and CDR2 is YYNGEE. CDR3 length equals 15 residues. CDR3 DNA sequence: TGTGCCAGCAGCGTATCTAGCGGGAGGAGGGATGAGCAGTTCTTC. As protein: CASSVSSGRRDEQFF.

V gene TRBV29-1 combines with J gene TRBJ2-7; 8 bases are a match to TRBD1. The ends lost 6 bases at V and 3 bases at J; junction bases unmatched: 10. Germline V lookup: CDR1 SQVTM, CDR2 ANQGSEA. CDR3 length equals 14 residues. CDR3 residues: CSVTLRDRIYEQYF. CDR3 DNA: TGCAGCGTGACCCTGAGGGACAGGATCTACGAGCAGTACTTC.

This chain joins TRBV6-1 and TRBJ2-5, with TRBD1 matching 9 bases. J was trimmed by 5 bases and V by 3 bases; bases with no gene match: 7. CDR3 length: 15 residues. Germline CDR1 reads MNHNS; CDR2 reads SASEGT. In nucleotides, the CDR3 is TGTGCCAGCAGTGAGGGGACAGGGCTTTTGGAGACCCAGTACTTC. It yields the protein CASSEGTGLLETQYF.

The chain carries TRBV4-1 and TRBJ1-5; 9 bases are a match to TRBD1. V dropped 0 bases and J dropped 2; count of bases not matched to a gene: 5. CDR3 length: 17 amino acids. CDR1 is MGHRA and CDR2 is YSYEKL in the germline V gene. This CDR3 reads CASSQEQGARGNQPQHF. CDR3 DNA sequence: TGCGCCAGCAGCCAAGAACAGGGGGCGCGGGGCAATCAGCCCCAGCATTTT.

The J gene is TRBJ2-3, the V gene TRBV5-4; 10 bases match TRBD1. V lost 4 bases, J lost 6 bases, and 11 bases stayed unmatched. In germline, CDR1 is SGHNT, CDR2 YYREEE (reference sequence). The CDR3 runs 16 residues. Written as DNA, the CDR3 is TGTGCCAGCAGCCTAGGGACAGGGGAGTTGATGGATACGCAGTATTTT. It codes for CASSLGTGELMDTQYF. Drawing the rest from reference TRBV5-4 and TRBJ2-3, the complete variable domain is ETGVTQSPTHLIKTRGQQVTLRCSSQSGHNTVSWYQQALGQGPQFIFQYYREEENGRGNFPPRFSGLQFPNYSSELNVNALELDDSALYLCASSLGTGELMDTQYFGPGTRLTVL.